The sequence of this TCR beta chain was determined in a study of early T cells in non-severe SARS-CoV-2 infection. Across the whole study: Bulk RNA from unsorted whole blood was sequenced; chains were unpaired.

Unique molecular identifiers (one per individual cDNA molecule) were attached. TCRdb redid the calling of the 5' RACE reads with MiXCR, one entry per CDR3 protein. The repertoire holds tens of thousands of distinct CDR3 sequences, 12% seen once, with more than 5.5% in the top ten. Findings and limits, study-wide: The VDJdb matching leaned toward anti-spike CD8 responses and overlooked private and CD4 specificities.

The CDR3 extends over 14 amino acids. The V and J ends lost 3 bases and 2 bases respectively, with 9 bases between them. Germline V gene data show CDR1 as SEHNR and CDR2 as FQNEAQ (reference sequence). There are a few counts of this clonotype. Its antigen is currently unknown. The V and J genes are TRBV7-9 and TRBJ2-3; D unresolved. Specimen: whole blood. The receptor's source is an adult who was a healthcare worker with PCR-confirmed SARS-CoV-2 infection or an uninfected control (not recorded which). In DNA, the CDR3 is TGTGCCAGCAGCTTTCAGGACCCCACAGATACGCAGTATTTT. Translating it yields CASSFQDPTDTQYF.